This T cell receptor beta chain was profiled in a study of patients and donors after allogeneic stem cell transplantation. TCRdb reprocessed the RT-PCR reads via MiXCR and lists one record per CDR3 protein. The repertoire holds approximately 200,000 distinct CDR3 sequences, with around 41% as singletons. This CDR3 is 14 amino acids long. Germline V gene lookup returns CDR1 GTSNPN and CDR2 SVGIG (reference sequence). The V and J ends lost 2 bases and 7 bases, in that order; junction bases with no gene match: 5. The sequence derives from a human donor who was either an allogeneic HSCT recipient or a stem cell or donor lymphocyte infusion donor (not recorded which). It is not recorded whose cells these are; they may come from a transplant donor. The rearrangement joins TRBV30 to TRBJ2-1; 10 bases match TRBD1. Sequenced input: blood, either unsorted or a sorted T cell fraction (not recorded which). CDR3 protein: CAWSTGTGVNEQFF. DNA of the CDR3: TGTGCCTGGAGTACCGGGACAGGGGTGAATGAGCAGTTCTTC.